The 20 T cell receptor beta chains below come from one sample, sequenced in a study of shared clonotypes between healthy human individuals. Sequencing used immunoSEQ multiplex PCR; TCRdb keeps in-frame clones, though not all of them. The data show 2.5 million or so clones, about 92% seen once. The specimen was naive CD4+ T cells sorted from blood. The sample's subset: CD45RA+ positively selected. Receptors were obtained from a young man in good health.

The chain recombines TRBV9 with TRBJ2-5, with 7 bases lining up with TRBD1. The CDR3 is 14 residues long. Losses at the gene ends were 4 bases for V and 9 bases for J; bases not matched to a gene: 12. Germline lookup yields CDR1 SGDLS and CDR2 YYNGEE. The CDR3: CASSSLGSQGAQYF. The CDR3 coding sequence is TGTGCCAGCAGCTCCCTTGGTTCCCAGGGGGCCCAGTACTTC.

Only one count was recorded for this clone. The chain uses TRBV11-2 and TRBJ1-3, with D uncertain. Germline V lookup: CDR1 SGHAT, CDR2 FQNNGV. V lost 4 bases and J 3 bases, leaving 22 bases between the germline ends. The CDR3 contains 18 residues. CDR3 region: CASSSGSSLTLRGNTIYF. CDR3 sequence (DNA): TGTGCCAGCAGCTCCGGGTCTTCTCTTACCCTCCGTGGAAACACCATATATTTT.

V is TRBV28 and J is TRBJ2-1; 9 bases match TRBD1. Trimming took 5 bases from V and 2 from J; bases not matched to a gene: 7. The CDR3 totals 16 residues. CDR1 MDHEN and CDR2 SYDVKM come from the germline V gene. CDR3 coding DNA: TGTGCCAGCAGTGCGCCCGGGACAGGGACCTACAATGAGCAGTTCTTC. Translated: CASSAPGTGTYNEQFF.

This clone appeared once. The V call is TRBV11-2, the J call TRBJ2-1; 13 bases are shared with TRBD2. The CDR3 consists of 15 residues. CDR1 is SGHAT, CDR2 FQNNGV, per germline. V trimming: 3 bases; J trimming: 8 bases; junction bases outside the gene matches: 4. The CDR3 protein is CASSFGLAGVHEQFF. CDR3 sequence (DNA): TGTGCCAGCAGCTTCGGACTAGCGGGAGTCCATGAGCAGTTCTTC.

The V call is TRBV2, the J call TRBJ2-1; 10 nucleotides agree with TRBD2. Looked up from germline, CDR1 is SNHLY and CDR2 is FYNNEI. The CDR3 runs to 13 residues. The V gene end was trimmed by 11 bases and the J gene end by 3 bases; junction bases not matched to a gene: 4. CDR3 DNA: TGTGCCGGCGGACTAGCGGTCTACAATGAGCAGTTCTTC. Protein product: CAGGLAVYNEQFF.

The V and J genes are TRBV6-6 and TRBJ2-4; TRBD1 matches at 10 bases. After removal of 6 bases from V and 4 bases from J, the junction contained 9 bases not matched to a gene. CDR1 is MNHNY, CDR2 SVGAGI, per germline (reference sequence). There are 16 residues in the CDR3. CDR3 loop: CASRAPLGQGKNIQYF. DNA for the CDR3: TGTGCCAGCAGAGCGCCCCTGGGACAGGGGAAAAACATTCAGTACTTC.

The chain combines TRBV6-5 with TRBJ1-2, with TRBD1 as a possible D gene (6 bases). Trimming removed 2 bases from V and 8 bases from J, with 21 bases in between. Germline CDR1 and CDR2: MNHEY and SVGAGI. This CDR3 region has 16 residues. The CDR3 nucleotides are TGTGCCAGCAGTTACGCGCCTGGGACATTCAGCGGGGGCTACACCTTC. This sequence encodes CASSYAPGTFSGGYTF.

The rearrangement links TRBV27 to TRBJ2-5; D possibly uses TRBD1 or TRBD2 (5 bases each). V dropped 5 bases and J dropped 5 bases, with 21 bases sitting between them. Germline CDR1 and CDR2: MNHEY and SMNVEV (reference sequence). This CDR3 has 16 residues. Written as DNA, the CDR3 is TGTGCCAGCAGTACGGCCCGGGACGGCTTGGGGGAGACCCAGTACTTC. It encodes CASSTARDGLGETQYF.

V and J are TRBV2 and TRBJ1-2, with TRBD1 as a possible D gene (5 bases). V dropped 5 bases and J dropped 6 bases, with 13 bases sitting between them. Germline CDR1 and CDR2: SNHLY and FYNNEI. This CDR3 spans 13 amino acids. CDR3 loop: CASSYNRNDGYTF. The CDR3 DNA is TGTGCCAGCAGTTACAACAGGAATGATGGCTACACCTTC.

V and J are TRBV5-4 and TRBJ2-5; 9 bases map to TRBD1. In germline, CDR1 is SGHNT, CDR2 YYREEE (reference sequence). The trim removed 4 bases at V and 5 bases at J, leaving 12 bases unmatched. CDR3 length: 16 amino acids. CDR3 loop: CASSTTWGQGKETQYF. As DNA, the CDR3 is TGTGCCAGCAGCACCACCTGGGGACAGGGAAAGGAGACCCAGTACTTC. The entire variable domain, with the rest obtained from reference TRBV5-4 and TRBJ2-5, is as follows: ETGVTQSPTHLIKTRGQQVTLRCSSQSGHNTVSWYQQALGQGPQFIFQYYREEENGRGNFPPRFSGLQFPNYSSELNVNALELDDSALYLCASSTTWGQGKETQYFGPGTRLLVL.

The chain recombines TRBV5-1 with TRBJ2-7; D remains ambiguous. Germline V gene lookup returns CDR1 SGHRS and CDR2 YFSETQ. The V and J ends lost 4 bases and 1 base respectively, with 9 bases between them. The CDR3 is made up of 13 amino acids. CDR3 region: CASSSLPSYEQYF. CDR3 bases: TGCGCCAGCAGCAGCCTCCCTTCCTACGAGCAGTACTTC.

About this clone: The same CDR3 also results from other DNA sequences found in this sample. This chain links TRBV19 with TRBJ1-5; TRBD1 agrees at 7 bases. Trimming removed 3 bases from V and 7 bases from J; junction bases left unmatched: 6. Germline V gives CDR1 LNHDA, CDR2 SQIVND (reference sequence). CDR3 size: 14 residues. In DNA form, the CDR3 reads TGTGCCAGTAGTATTCAAGGGGGCGGGCAGCCCCAGCATTTT. Translated, it gives CASSIQGGGQPQHF.

V usage is TRBV4-3 and J usage is TRBJ1-2; TRBD1 aligns across 10 bases. The germline V gene encodes CDR1 LGHNA and CDR2 YSLEER. This CDR3 comprises 15 residues. V dropped 1 base and J dropped 5; count of bases not matched to a gene: 4. In DNA form, the CDR3 reads TGCGCCAGCAGCCAAGGGGACAGGGGTCCTTATGGCTACACCTTC. This sequence encodes CASSQGDRGPYGYTF.

This clone was detected only once. This chain uses TRBV28 with TRBJ2-7; TRBD2 matches at 8 bases. The ends lost 2 bases at V and 6 bases at J; junction bases unmatched: 3. Germline V gene data show CDR1 as MDHEN and CDR2 as SYDVKM. The CDR3 loop spans 13 amino acids. CDR3 nucleotides: TGTGCCAGCAGTTTAGAGCTAGCGGGCGAGCAGTACTTC. It yields the protein CASSLELAGEQYF. Filled out from reference TRBV28 and TRBJ2-7, the complete variable domain reads DVKVTQSSRYLVKRTGEKVFLECVQDMDHENMFWYRQDPGLGLRLIYFSYDVKMKEKGDIPEGYSVSREKKERFSLILESASTNQTSMYLCASSLELAGEQYFGPGTRLTVT.

The chain recombines TRBV4-1 with TRBJ2-3; D may correspond to TRBD1 or TRBD2 (5 bases each). The ends were cut back, 1 base at V and 2 bases at J, with 16 bases in the middle. Germline values: CDR1 MGHRA, CDR2 YSYEKL. This CDR3 is 17 amino acids long. The CDR3 region is CASSQGGKASLTDTQYF. Written as DNA, the CDR3 is TGCGCCAGCAGCCAAGGGGGGAAGGCTTCCCTCACAGATACGCAGTATTTT.

The gene calls are TRBV5-1 and TRBJ1-2; 10 nucleotides align to TRBD1. CDR1 and CDR2 (germline): SGHRS, YFSETQ. This CDR3 spans 15 amino acids. J was trimmed by 4 bases and V by 3 bases; bases with no gene match: 6. The CDR3 nucleotides are TGCGCCAGCAGCTCCGATGGACAGGGGGTCTATGGCTACACCTTC. Translation gives CASSSDGQGVYGYTF.

This chain uses TRBV4-1 with TRBJ2-3; 7 bases map to TRBD1. Trimming at V came to 1 base and at J to 5 bases, leaving 0 bases not matched to a gene. The CDR3 length is 13 residues. From germline, CDR1 is MGHRA and CDR2 YSYEKL. In nucleotides, the CDR3 is TGCGCCAGCAGCCAAGCAGGGGGAGATACGCAGTATTTT. It translates to CASSQAGGDTQYF.

The chain couples TRBV2 to TRBJ2-7; no definite D call. This CDR3 is built from 13 residues. V was cut by 7 bases and J by 7 bases, with 17 bases left in between. CDR1 SNHLY and CDR2 FYNNEI come from the germline V gene. Here the CDR3 reads CASTGRTESEQYF. The CDR3 coding sequence is TGTGCCAGCACTGGCAGGACCGAATCGGAGCAGTACTTC.

The chain combines TRBV6-5 with TRBJ2-1, with D uncertain. This CDR3 contains 13 residues. Trimming removed 3 bases at V and 6 bases at J, with 9 bases between. From germline, CDR1 is MNHEY and CDR2 SVGAGI. CDR3 nucleotide sequence: TGTGCCAGCAGTTATAACACTGGCAATGAGCAGTTCTTC. Amino acids: CASSYNTGNEQFF.

This chain links TRBV5-4 with TRBJ2-5, with D possibly being TRBD1 or TRBD2 (5 bases each). Trimming removed 4 bases from V and 5 bases from J, with 18 bases in between. The germline gives CDR1 SGHNT, CDR2 YYREEE (reference sequence). The CDR3 extends over 15 amino acids. CDR3 bases: TGTGCCAGCAGCCTACAGGAGAGGGGCTTGGAGACCCAGTACTTC. As protein: CASSLQERGLETQYF.